These 14 T cell receptor beta chains share one sample of origin, sequenced in a study of CD8 T cells in ankylosing spondylitis. TCRdb fed the 5' RACE reads into MiXCR, producing one record per CDR3 protein. The table records some 840,000 distinct CDR3 sequences, 10% to 15% of them present only once. Their antigens remain unidentified. Study-level results: What appeared characteristic of ankylosing spondylitis blood was a TCR beta motif of several highly homologous variants.

Sequencing used blood, either unsorted or a sorted T cell fraction (not recorded which). These receptors all stem from a male donor with ankylosing spondylitis.

This clonotype has just a few counts. The rearrangement uses TRBV20-1 and TRBJ2-7; 13 bases line up with TRBD2. After removal of 3 bases from V and 4 bases from J, the junction contained 9 bases not matched to a gene. The CDR3 consists of 16 residues. Per germline, CDR1 DFQATT and CDR2 SNEGSKA (reference sequence). Here the CDR3 DNA reads TGCAGTGCTAGTGATCACCCGACTAGCGGGGGGTACGAGCAGTACTTC. Its protein is CSASDHPTSGGYEQYF.

The J gene is TRBJ1-1, the V gene TRBV7-2; 7 nucleotides align to TRBD1. The CDR3 covers 13 residues. CDR1 is SGHTA, CDR2 FQGNSA, per germline. With V trimmed by 2 bases and J by 8 bases, 5 bases remained unmatched. The CDR3 nucleotides read TGTGCCAGCAGCTTAAGGATGGGACAGGAAGCTTTCTTT. Translation: CASSLRMGQEAFF.

This clonotype was recorded a few times. J is TRBJ2-6 and V is TRBV4-2; no clear D. The CDR3 length is 17 residues. Germline loops: CDR1 LGHNA, CDR2 YNFKEQ. V was pared by 2 bases and J by 0 bases, with 11 bases between. The CDR3 spells CASSQIGMISGANVLTF. In DNA form, the CDR3 reads TGTGCCAGCAGCCAAATAGGTATGATCTCTGGGGCCAACGTCCTGACTTTC.

This clonotype was recorded many times. The chain has TRBV7-9 and TRBJ2-1, with no clear D. This CDR3 has 12 amino acids. V was trimmed by 5 bases and J by 6 bases, leaving 8 bases between them. Looked up from germline, CDR1 is SEHNR and CDR2 is FQNEAQ (reference sequence). CDR3 sequence reads: CASSPPSNEQFF. The DNA of the CDR3 is TGTGCCAGCAGCCCGCCATCCAATGAGCAGTTCTTC.

This clonotype was seen more than once but under ten times. The chain employs TRBV9 and TRBJ2-3, with D maybe TRBD1 (6 bases). The V end was cut by 3 bases, the J end by 1 base, with 12 bases between. Per the germline V gene, CDR1 is SGDLS and CDR2 is YYNGEE. The CDR3 loop spans 15 amino acids. CDR3 bases: TGTGCCAGCAGCGAGAATCAGGGGCGCACAGATACGCAGTATTTT. Translated, it gives CASSENQGRTDTQYF. Supplemented by reference TRBV9 and TRBJ2-3, the full variable domain reads DSGVTQTPKHLITATGQRVTLRCSPRSGDLSVYWYQQSLDQGLQFLIQYYNGEERAKGNILERFSAQQFPDLHSELNLSSLELGDSALYFCASSENQGRTDTQYFGPGTRLTVL.

The chain joins TRBV29-1 to TRBJ1-2, with D perhaps TRBD1 (6 bases). CDR3 length: 13 residues. Germline lookup yields CDR1 SQVTM and CDR2 ANQGSEA. V gave up 7 bases and J gave up 2 bases, with 14 bases separating them. The CDR3: CSAVTGTNYGYTF. CDR3 DNA: TGCAGCGCCGTGACAGGTACAAACTATGGCTACACCTTC.

The chain recombines TRBV6-2 or TRBV6-3 with TRBJ2-3; no clear D. This CDR3 spans 14 amino acids. Trimming left V 6 bases short and J 5 bases short, with 15 bases between. Germline CDR1 MNHEY, CDR2 SVGEGT. The CDR3 reads CASSPVTVQDTQYF. The CDR3 nucleotides are TGTGCCAGCAGCCCCGTAACAGTCCAAGATACGCAGTATTTT.

This chain uses TRBV5-1 with TRBJ1-6, with 7 bases that match TRBD1. Germline V gene sequence: CDR1 SGHRS, CDR2 YFSETQ. The CDR3 covers 15 residues. J was trimmed by 9 bases and V by 0 bases; bases with no gene match: 6. Here the CDR3 reads CASSLARGLGSPLHF. The DNA of the CDR3 is TGCGCCAGCAGCTTGGCTAGGGGGCTAGGTTCACCCCTCCACTTT.

This clonotype appeared many times. The rearrangement uses TRBV6-1 and TRBJ2-7; 9 positions match TRBD1. V gave up 7 bases and J gave up 6 bases; unmatched junction bases: 13. The CDR3 contains 15 residues. Per germline, CDR1 MNHNS and CDR2 SASEGT. This CDR3 reads CASTHGGQGDSEQYF. The DNA of the CDR3 is TGTGCCAGCACCCACGGGGGACAGGGCGACTCCGAGCAGTACTTC.

This clonotype was observed many times. This chain uses TRBV6-1 with TRBJ2-2; 7 bases are a match to TRBD2. CDR1 and CDR2 from the germline V gene are MNHNS and SASEGT. CDR3 length: 16 amino acids. The ends lost 7 bases at V and 3 bases at J; junction bases unmatched: 11. The CDR3 spells CASTPLAGVYTGELFF. DNA for the CDR3: TGTGCCAGCACCCCGCTTGCGGGAGTATACACCGGGGAGCTGTTTTTT.

This clonotype was seen only a few times. The V gene is TRBV24-1, the J gene TRBJ1-5, with 8 nucleotides matching TRBD1. V shed 10 bases and J 6 bases; nucleotides not matched to a gene: 4. Germline V gene sequence: CDR1 KGHDR, CDR2 SFDVKD. The CDR3 is made up of 12 amino acids. The CDR3 DNA reads as TGTGCCACAGGGACAGGCCTTCAGCCCCAGCATTTT. The encoded protein is CATGTGLQPQHF.

Only a few counts were recorded for this clonotype. The chain uses TRBV9 and TRBJ2-3; no clear D gene. CDR1 and CDR2 from the germline V gene are SGDLS and YYNGEE. Trimming stripped 7 bases from V and 3 bases from J, with 15 bases between. The CDR3 sequence is 14 residues long. In DNA, the CDR3 is TGTGCCAGCGCGCGAACGTCTAGGACAGATACGCAGTATTTT. It codes for CASARTSRTDTQYF.

This clonotype came up a few times. This chain links TRBV4-3 with TRBJ2-2; 7 bases are a match to TRBD2. V shed 4 bases and J 2 bases; nucleotides not matched to a gene: 7. The CDR3 consists of 16 residues. Germline V gene sequence: CDR1 LGHNA, CDR2 YSLEER. CDR3 region: CASSPRLAVNTGELFF. The CDR3 DNA is TGCGCCAGCAGCCCAAGACTAGCCGTTAACACCGGGGAGCTGTTTTTT.

The genes are TRBV18 and TRBJ2-7; 9 nucleotides agree with TRBD2. Trimming took 3 bases from V and 2 from J; bases not matched to a gene: 8. Germline V CDR1 and CDR2: KGHSH, LQKENI. CDR3 size: 16 residues. CDR3 in amino acids: CASSPGLAGLTYEQYF. The CDR3 region has the DNA TGTGCCAGCTCACCTGGGCTAGCGGGACTTACCTACGAGCAGTACTTC.